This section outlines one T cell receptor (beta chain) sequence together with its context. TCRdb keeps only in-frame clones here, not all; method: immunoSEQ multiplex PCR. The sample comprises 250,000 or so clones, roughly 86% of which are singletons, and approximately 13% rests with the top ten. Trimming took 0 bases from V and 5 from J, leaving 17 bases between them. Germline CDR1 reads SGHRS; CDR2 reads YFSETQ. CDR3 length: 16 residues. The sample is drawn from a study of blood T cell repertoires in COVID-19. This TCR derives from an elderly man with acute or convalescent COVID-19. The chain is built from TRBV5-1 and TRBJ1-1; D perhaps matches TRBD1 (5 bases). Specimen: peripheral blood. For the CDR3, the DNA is TGCGCCAGCAGCTTGGGTGGAGGGACGGTTTGGACTGAAGCTTTCTTT. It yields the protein CASSLGGGTVWTEAFF.